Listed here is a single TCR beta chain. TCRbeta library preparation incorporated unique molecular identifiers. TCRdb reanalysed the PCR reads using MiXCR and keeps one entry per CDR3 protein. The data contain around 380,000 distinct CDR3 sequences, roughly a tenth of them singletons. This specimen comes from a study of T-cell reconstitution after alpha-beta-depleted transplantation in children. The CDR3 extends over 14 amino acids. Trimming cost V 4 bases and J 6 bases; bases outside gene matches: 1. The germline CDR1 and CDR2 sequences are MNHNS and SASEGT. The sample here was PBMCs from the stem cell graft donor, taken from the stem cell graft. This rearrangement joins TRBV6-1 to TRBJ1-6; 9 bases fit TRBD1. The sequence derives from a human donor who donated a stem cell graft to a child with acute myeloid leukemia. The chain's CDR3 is CASSGGQGNSPLHF. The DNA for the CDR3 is TGTGCCAGCAGTGGGGGACAGGGTAATTCACCCCTCCACTTT.